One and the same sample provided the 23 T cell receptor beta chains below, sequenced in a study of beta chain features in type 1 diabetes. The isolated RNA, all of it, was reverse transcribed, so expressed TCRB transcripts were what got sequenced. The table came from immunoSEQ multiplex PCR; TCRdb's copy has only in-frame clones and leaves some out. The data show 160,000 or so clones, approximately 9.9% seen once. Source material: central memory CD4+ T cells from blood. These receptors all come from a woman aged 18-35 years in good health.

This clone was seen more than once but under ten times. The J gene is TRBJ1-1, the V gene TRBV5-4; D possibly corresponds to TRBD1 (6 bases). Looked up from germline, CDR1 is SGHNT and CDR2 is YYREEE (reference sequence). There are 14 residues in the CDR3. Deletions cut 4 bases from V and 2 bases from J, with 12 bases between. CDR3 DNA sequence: TGTGCCAGCAGCACCACAGGGTCTAACACTGAAGCTTTCTTT. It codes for CASSTTGSNTEAFF. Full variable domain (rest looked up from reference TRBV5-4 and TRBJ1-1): ETGVTQSPTHLIKTRGQQVTLRCSSQSGHNTVSWYQQALGQGPQFIFQYYREEENGRGNFPPRFSGLQFPNYSSELNVNALELDDSALYLCASSTTGSNTEAFFGQGTRLTVV.

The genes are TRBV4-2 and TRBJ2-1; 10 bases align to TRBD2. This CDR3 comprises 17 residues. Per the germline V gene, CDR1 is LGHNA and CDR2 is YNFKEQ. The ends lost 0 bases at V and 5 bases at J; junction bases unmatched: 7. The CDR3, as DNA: TGTGCCAGCAGCCAAGAATGGGCTAGCGGGGGAAACAATGAGCAGTTCTTC. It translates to CASSQEWASGGNNEQFF.

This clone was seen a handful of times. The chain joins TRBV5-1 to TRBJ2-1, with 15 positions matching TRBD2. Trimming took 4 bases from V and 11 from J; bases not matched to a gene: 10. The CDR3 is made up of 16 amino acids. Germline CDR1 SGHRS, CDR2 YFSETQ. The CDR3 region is CASSPGLAGGSSQQFF. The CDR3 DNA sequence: TGCGCCAGCAGCCCGGGACTAGCGGGAGGTTCCTCTCAGCAGTTCTTC.

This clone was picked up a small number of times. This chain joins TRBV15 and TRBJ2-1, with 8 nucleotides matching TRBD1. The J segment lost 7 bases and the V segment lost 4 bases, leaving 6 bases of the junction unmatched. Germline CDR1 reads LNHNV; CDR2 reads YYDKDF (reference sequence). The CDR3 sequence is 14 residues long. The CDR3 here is CATSNRQGRNEQFF. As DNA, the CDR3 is TGTGCCACCAGCAACAGACAGGGGAGGAATGAGCAGTTCTTC.

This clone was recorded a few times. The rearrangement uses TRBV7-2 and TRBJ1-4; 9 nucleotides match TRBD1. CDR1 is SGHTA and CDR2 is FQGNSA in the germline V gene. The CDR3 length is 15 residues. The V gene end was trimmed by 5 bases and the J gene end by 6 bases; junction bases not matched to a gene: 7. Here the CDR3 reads CASSTRTGEDEKLFF. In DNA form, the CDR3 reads TGTGCCAGCAGCACCCGGACAGGGGAGGATGAAAAACTGTTTTTT.

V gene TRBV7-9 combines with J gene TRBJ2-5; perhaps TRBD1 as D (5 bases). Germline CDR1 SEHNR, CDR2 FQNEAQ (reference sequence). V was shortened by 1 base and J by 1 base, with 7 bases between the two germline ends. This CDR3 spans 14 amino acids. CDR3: CASSLVGVQETQYF. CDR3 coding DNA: TGTGCCAGCAGCTTAGTAGGGGTCCAAGAGACCCAGTACTTC.

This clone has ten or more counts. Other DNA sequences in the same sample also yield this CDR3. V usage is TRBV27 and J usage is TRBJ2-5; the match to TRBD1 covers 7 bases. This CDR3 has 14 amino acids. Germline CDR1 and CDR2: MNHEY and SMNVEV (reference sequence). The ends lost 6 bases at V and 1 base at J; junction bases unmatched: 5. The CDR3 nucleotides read TGTGCCAGCAGCCGTAGGGACAGCCAAGAGACCCAGTACTTC. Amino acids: CASSRRDSQETQYF.

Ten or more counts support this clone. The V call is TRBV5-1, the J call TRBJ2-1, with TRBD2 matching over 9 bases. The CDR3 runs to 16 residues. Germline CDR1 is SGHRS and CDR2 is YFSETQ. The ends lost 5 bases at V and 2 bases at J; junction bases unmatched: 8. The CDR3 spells CASRGGLALTYNEQFF. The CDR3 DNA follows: TGCGCCAGCAGGGGGGGACTAGCCTTAACCTACAATGAGCAGTTCTTC.

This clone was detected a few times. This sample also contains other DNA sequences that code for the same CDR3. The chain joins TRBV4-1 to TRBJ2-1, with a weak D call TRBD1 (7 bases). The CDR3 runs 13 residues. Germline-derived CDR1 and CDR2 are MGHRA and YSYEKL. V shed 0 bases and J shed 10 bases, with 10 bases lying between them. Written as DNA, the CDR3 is TGCGCCAGCAGCCAAGAAGGAGGGGGCGAGCAGTTCTTC. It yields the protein CASSQEGGGEQFF.

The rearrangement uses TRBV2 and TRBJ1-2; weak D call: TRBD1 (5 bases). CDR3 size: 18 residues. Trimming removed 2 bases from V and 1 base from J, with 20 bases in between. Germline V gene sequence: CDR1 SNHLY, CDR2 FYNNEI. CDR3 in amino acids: CASSERRRAGRNNYGYTF. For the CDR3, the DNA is TGTGCCAGCAGTGAAAGGCGTCGCGCAGGGCGAAATAACTATGGCTACACCTTC. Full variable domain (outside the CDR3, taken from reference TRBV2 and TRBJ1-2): EPEVTQTPSHQVTQMGQEVILRCVPISNHLYFYWYRQILGQKVEFLVSFYNNEISEKSEIFDDQFSVERPDGSNFTLKIRSTKLEDSAMYFCASSERRRAGRNNYGYTFGSGTRLTVV.

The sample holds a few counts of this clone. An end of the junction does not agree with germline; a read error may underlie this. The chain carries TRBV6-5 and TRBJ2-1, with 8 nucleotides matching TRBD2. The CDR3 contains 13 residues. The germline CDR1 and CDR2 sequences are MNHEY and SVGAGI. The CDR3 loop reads CASSPTPGTRLLF. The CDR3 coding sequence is TGTGCCAGCAGCCCAACTCCCGGGACTAGGCTCCTCTTC.

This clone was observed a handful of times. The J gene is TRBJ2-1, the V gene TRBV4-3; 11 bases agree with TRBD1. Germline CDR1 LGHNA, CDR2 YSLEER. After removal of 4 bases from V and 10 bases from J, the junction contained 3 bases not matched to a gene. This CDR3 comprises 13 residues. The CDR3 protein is CASSPGQGDEQFF. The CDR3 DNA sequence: TGCGCCAGCAGCCCGGGACAGGGGGACGAGCAGTTCTTC.

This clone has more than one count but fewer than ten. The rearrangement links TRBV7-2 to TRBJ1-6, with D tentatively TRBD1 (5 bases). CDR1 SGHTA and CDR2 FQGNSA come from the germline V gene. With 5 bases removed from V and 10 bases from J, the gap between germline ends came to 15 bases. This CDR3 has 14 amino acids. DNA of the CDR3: TGTGCCAGCAGCCTAAACCAGGGATACTCACCCCTCCACTTT. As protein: CASSLNQGYSPLHF.

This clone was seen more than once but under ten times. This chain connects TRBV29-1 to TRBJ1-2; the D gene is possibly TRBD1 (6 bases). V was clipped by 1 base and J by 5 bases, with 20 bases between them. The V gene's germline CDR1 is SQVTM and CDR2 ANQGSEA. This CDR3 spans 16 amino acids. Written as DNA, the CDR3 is TGCAGCGTTGAAGTTAGTATGCAGGGGCATGGATATGGCTACACCTTC. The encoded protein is CSVEVSMQGHGYGYTF.

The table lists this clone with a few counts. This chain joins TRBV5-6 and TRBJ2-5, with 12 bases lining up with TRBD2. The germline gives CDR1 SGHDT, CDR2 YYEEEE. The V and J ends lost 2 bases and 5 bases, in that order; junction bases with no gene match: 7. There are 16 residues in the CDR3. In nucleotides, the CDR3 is TGTGCCAGCAGCTTCGGACTAGCGGGGCTAGACGAGACCCAGTACTTC. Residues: CASSFGLAGLDETQYF.

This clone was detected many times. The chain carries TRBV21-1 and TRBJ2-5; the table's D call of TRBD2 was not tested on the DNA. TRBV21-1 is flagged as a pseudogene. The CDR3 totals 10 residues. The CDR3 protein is CASSAKTQYF. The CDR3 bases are TGTGCCAGCAGCGCTAAGACCCAGTACTTC.

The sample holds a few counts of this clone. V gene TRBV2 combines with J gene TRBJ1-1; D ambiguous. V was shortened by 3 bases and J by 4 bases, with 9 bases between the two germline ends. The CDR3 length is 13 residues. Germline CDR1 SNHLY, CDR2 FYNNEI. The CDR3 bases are TGTGCCAGCAGTGACGCTGAGCGCACTGAAGCTTTCTTT. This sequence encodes CASSDAERTEAFF.

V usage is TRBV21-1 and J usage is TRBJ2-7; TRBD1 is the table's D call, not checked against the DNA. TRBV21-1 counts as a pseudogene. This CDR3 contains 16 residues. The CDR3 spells CASSPGDRRSFYEQYF. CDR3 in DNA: TGTGCCAGCAGCCCAGGGGACAGACGATCCTTCTACGAGCAGTACTTC.

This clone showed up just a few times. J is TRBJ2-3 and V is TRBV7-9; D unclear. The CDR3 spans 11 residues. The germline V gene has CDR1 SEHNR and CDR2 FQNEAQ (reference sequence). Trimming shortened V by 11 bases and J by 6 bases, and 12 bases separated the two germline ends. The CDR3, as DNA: TGTGCCTGCTCTAGGTCCGATACGCAGTATTTT. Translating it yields CACSRSDTQYF.

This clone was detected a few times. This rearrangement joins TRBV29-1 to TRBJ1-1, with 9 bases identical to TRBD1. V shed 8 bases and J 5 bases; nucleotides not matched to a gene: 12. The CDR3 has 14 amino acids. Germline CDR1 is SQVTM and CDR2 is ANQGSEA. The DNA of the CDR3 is TGCAGCTTCCGACCACAGGGGGCGGGTACTGAAGCTTTCTTT. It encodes CSFRPQGAGTEAFF.

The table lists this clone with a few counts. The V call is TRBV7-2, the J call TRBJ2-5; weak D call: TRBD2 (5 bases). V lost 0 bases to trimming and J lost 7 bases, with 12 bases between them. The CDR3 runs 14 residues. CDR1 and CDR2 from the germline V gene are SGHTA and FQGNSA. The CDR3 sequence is CASSLAPPRGTQYF. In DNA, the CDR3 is TGTGCCAGCAGCTTAGCCCCACCTCGGGGGACCCAGTACTTC.

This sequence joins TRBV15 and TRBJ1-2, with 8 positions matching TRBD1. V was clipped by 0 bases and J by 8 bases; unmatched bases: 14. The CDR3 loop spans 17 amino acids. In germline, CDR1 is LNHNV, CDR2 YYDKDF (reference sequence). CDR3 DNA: TGTGCCACCAGCAGAGATCGGCAGGGGGCGCAATTTGTGGGCTACACCTTC. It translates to CATSRDRQGAQFVGYTF.

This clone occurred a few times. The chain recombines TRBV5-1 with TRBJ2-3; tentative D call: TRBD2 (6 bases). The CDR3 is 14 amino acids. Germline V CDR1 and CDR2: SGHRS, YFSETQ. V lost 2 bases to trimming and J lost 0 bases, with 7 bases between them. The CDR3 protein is CASSFLASTDTQYF. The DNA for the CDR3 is TGCGCCAGCAGCTTCCTAGCGAGCACAGATACGCAGTATTTT. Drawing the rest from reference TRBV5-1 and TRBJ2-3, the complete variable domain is KAGVTQTPRYLIKTRGQQVTLSCSPISGHRSVSWYQQTPGQGLQFLFEYFSETQRNKGNFPGRFSGRQFSNSRSEMNVSTLELGDSALYLCASSFLASTDTQYFGPGTRLTVL.